This T cell receptor beta chain was found in a study of siplizumab effects on memory and regulatory T cells. Roughly 100,000 TCR templates per sample were assayed. Using immunoSEQ multiplex PCR, the repertoire was profiled, and TCRdb retains in-frame clones only, with some absent. The repertoire holds approximately 84,000 clones, with about 95% as singletons. Germline V lookup: CDR1 PRHDT, CDR2 FYEKMQ (reference sequence). V was shortened by 7 bases and J by 7 bases, with 17 bases between the two germline ends. This CDR3 has 14 residues. Sequencing was done on a sample of CD8+ T cells sorted from blood. This chain connects TRBV13 to TRBJ2-1; the D gene is possibly TRBD2 (6 bases). This sequence was found in a human donor in good health. The CDR3 DNA is TGTGCCAGCACAGGAGGAGGGGCGCCGAATGAGCAGTTCTTC. Translating gives CASTGGGAPNEQFF.